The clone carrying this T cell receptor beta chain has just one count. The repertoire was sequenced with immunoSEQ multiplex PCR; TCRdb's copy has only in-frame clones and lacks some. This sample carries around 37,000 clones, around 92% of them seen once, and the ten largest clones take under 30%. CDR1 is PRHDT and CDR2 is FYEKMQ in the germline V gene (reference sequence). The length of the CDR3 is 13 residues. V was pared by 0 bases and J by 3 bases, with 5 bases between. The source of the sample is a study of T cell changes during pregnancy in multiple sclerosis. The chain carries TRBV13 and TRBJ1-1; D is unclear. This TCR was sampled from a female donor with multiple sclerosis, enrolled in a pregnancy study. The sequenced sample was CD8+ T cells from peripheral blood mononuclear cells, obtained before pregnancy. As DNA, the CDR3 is TGTGCCAGCAGCTTAGGTACATACACTGAAGCTTTCTTT. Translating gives CASSLGTYTEAFF.